This T cell receptor beta chain stems from a study of T cell repertoires in cytomegalovirus infection. Background on the study: Public TCR beta signatures provided an indication of both CMV infection and a matching HLA type.

Study conclusions and caveats: Accumulated public TCR beta family frequency recognized individuals carrying CMV together with the relevant HLA. HLA-C-restricted CMV-specific TCR beta clonotypes were dominant in the ex vivo response.

TCRdb used MiXCR to reprocess the reads, holding one entry per CDR3 protein. Seen here are about 920,000 distinct CDR3 sequences, about 33% observed once, and the top ten hold around 15%. The CDR3 sequence is 14 residues long. The germline V gene encodes CDR1 SGHTA and CDR2 FQGTGA. V was trimmed by 5 bases and J by 1 base, leaving 11 bases between them. This clonotype was detected a few times. Its antigen remains unknown. The J gene is TRBJ1-1, the V gene TRBV7-3; no clear D gene. This sample comprised cultured CD8+ T cells from PBMCs, obtained from culture after CMV antigen stimulation. This clonotype originated in a human donor in good health (CMV status not recorded). Some clones in this sample may be carry-over from other donors' samples. CDR3 residues: CASSPTVTNTEAFF. In DNA form, the CDR3 reads TGTGCCAGCAGCCCTACAGTGACGAACACTGAAGCTTTCTTT.